This T cell receptor (beta chain) was recovered during a study of post-analysis software for immune sequencing data. Study-level findings and limits: Versus controls, multiple sclerosis patients showed significantly lower diversity (normalized Chao1). Four or five TRBV segments, TRBV5-6, TRBV5-1 and TRBV20-1 among them, were found more frequent in patients than controls.

Germline V lookup: CDR1 KGHSH, CDR2 LQKENI. The V end lost 3 bases, the J end lost 0 bases, and 17 bases lay between the germline ends. This CDR3 has 17 residues. Unique molecular identifiers tagged the TCR beta cDNA libraries. From the PCR reads, TCRdb called clonotypes with MiXCR, one entry per CDR3 protein. The sample records more than 500,000 distinct CDR3 sequences, 34% being singletons. Concerning this clonotype: What it binds is unknown.

This clonotype was sampled from a girl between 2 and 17 years old with multiple sclerosis. The V and J genes are TRBV18 and TRBJ2-5; possibly TRBD1 for D (5 bases). Source material: blood. The CDR3 DNA reads as TGTGCCAGCTCACCGAGAATGGGCGACAGCAACCAAGAGACCCAGTACTTC. Translation gives CASSPRMGDSNQETQYF.